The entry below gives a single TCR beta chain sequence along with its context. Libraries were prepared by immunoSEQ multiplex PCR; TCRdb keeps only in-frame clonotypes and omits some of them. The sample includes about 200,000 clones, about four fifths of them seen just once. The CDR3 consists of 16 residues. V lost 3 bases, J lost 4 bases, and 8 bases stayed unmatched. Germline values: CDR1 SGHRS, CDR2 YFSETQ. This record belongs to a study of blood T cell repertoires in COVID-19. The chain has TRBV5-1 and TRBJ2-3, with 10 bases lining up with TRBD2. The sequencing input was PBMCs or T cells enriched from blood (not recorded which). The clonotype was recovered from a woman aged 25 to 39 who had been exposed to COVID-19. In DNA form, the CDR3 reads TGCGCCAGCAGCTACGGACTAGCGGCTTCCGCAGATACGCAGTATTTT. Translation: CASSYGLAASADTQYF.